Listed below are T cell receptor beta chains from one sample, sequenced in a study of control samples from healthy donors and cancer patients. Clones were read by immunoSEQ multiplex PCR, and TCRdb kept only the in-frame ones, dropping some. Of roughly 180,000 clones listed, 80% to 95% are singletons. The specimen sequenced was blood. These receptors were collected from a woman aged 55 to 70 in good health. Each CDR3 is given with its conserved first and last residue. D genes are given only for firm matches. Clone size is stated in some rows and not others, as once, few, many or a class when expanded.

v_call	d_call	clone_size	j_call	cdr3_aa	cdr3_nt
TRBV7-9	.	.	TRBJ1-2	CASSPDSSPYGYTF	TGTGCCAGCAGCCCCGACAGTTCGCCCTATGGCTACACCTTC
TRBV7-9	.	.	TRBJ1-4	CASSLDGANEKLFF	TGTGCCAGCAGCTTAGATGGGGCTAATGAAAAACTGTTTTTT
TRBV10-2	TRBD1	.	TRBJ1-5	CASGTAFKPQHF	TGCGCCAGCGGGACAGCCTTTAAGCCCCAGCATTTT
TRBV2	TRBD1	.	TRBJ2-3	CASSRDRGTDTQYF	TGTGCCAGCTCCCGGGACAGGGGCACAGATACGCAGTATTTT
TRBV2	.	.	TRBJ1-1	CASSRTALGTEAFF	TGTGCCAGCAGTCGAACAGCCTTGGGCACTGAAGCTTTCTTT
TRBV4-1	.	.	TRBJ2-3	CASRLAGPNTDTQYF	TGCGCCAGCAGACTCGCAGGACCAAACACAGATACGCAGTATTTT
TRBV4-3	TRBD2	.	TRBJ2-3	CASSQVHGGAGDTQYF	TGCGCCAGCAGCCAAGTCCACGGGGGGGCAGGAGATACGCAGTATTTT
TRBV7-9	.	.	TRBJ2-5	CASSFQGLEETQYF	TGTGCCAGCAGCTTTCAGGGGCTGGAAGAGACCCAGTACTTC
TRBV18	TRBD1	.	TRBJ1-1	CASSPEQGPGTEAFF	TGTGCCAGCTCACCAGAACAGGGGCCGGGCACTGAAGCTTTCTTT
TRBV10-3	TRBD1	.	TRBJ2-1	CAISESRGRSYNEQFF	TGTGCCATCAGTGAGTCCAGGGGGCGATCCTACAATGAGCAGTTCTTC
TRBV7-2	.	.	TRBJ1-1	CASVQKLNLQVRAGGRAFF	TGTGCCAGCGTCCAAAAGCTTAATCTGCAGGTTAGGGCGGGAGGGAGAGCTTTCTTT
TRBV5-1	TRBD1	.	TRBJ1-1	CASSFGTGNTEAFF	TGCGCCAGCAGCTTTGGGACAGGGAACACTGAAGCTTTCTTT
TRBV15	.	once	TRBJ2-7	CATSRDRGAAYSYEQYF	TGTGCCACCAGCAGAGATCGGGGGGCAGCTTACTCCTACGAGCAGTACTTC
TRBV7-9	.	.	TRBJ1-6	CASSFEQGGNSPLHF	TGTGCCAGCAGCTTTGAACAGGGAGGTAATTCACCCCTCCACTTT
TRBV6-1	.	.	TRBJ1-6	CASSETLPGDSPLHF	TGTGCCAGCAGTGAAACCCTTCCCGGAGATTCACCCCTCCACTTT
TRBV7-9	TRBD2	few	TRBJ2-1	CASSLLGLAGNEQFF	TGTGCCAGCAGCTTACTCGGACTAGCGGGCAATGAGCAGTTCTTC
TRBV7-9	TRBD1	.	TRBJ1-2	CASSPLGTGDYGYTF	TGTGCCAGCAGCCCCCTTGGGACAGGGGACTATGGCTACACCTTC
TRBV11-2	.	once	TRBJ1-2	CASSLGPGDGGYTF	TGTGCCAGCAGCTTAGGGCCCGGGGATGGAGGCTACACCTTC
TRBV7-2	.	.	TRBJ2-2	CASSLALGTVNTGELFF	TGTGCCAGCAGCTTAGCACTCGGTACAGTGAACACCGGGGAGCTGTTTTTT
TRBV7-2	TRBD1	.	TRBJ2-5	CASSSDRGDQETQYF	TGTGCCAGCAGCTCGGACAGGGGGGACCAAGAGACCCAGTACTTC
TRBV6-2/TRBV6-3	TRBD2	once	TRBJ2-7	CASSYPGLAGAPTNYEQYF	TGTGCCAGCAGTTACCCAGGACTAGCGGGGGCCCCGACGAACTACGAGCAGTACTTC
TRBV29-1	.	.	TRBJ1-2	CSATLRGTYGYTF	TGCAGCGCCACTCTGAGGGGAACCTATGGCTACACCTTC
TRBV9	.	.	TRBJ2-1	CASSVEGRLAYNEQFF	TGTGCCAGCAGCGTAGAAGGACGACTTGCATACAATGAGCAGTTCTTC
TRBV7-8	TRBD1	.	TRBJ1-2	CASSLGQGPIYGYTF	TGTGCCAGCAGCTTAGGACAGGGGCCCATCTATGGCTACACCTTC
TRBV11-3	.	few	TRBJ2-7	CASSLAGADEQYF	TGTGCCAGCAGCTTAGCGGGCGCTGACGAGCAGTACTTC
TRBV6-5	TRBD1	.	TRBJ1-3	CASSYLTGSGNTIYF	TGTGCCAGCAGTTATTTGACAGGGTCTGGAAACACCATATATTTT
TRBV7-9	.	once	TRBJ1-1	CASHYGTGTTEAFF	TGTGCCAGCCACTATGGGACCGGGACCACTGAAGCTTTCTTT
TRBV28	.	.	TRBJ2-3	CASSLRDTQYF	TGTGCCAGCAGTTTAAGAGATACGCAGTATTTT
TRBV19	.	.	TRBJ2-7	CASSITAGPYEQYF	TGTGCCAGTAGTATTACGGCGGGACCCTACGAGCAGTACTTC
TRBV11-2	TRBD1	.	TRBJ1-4	CASSQGQGFKKLFF	TGTGCCAGCAGCCAGGGACAGGGTTTTAAAAAACTGTTTTTT
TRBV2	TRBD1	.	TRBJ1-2	CASSRTGNYGYTF	TGTGCCAGCAGTCGGACAGGGAACTATGGCTACACCTTC